These T cell receptor beta chains were read from a single sample in a study of STAT5B mutations in CD4+ large granular lymphocyte leukemia. Sequenced by immunoSEQ multiplex PCR; TCRdb stores in-frame clones only, minus some. The sample records 37,000 or so clones, approximately 84% being singletons. The sequenced sample consisted of CD4+ T cells from blood buffy coats. The receptors derive from a human donor in good health. The CDR3 runs from the conserved cysteine through the conserved F or W. D genes are given only for firm matches. Only some rows state a clone size, as once, few, many or a class for expanded clones.

>TRBD1|TRBJ2-5|TRBV4-1|14|-
CASSLGQGEETQYF
TGCGCCAGCAGCCTCGGACAGGGAGAAGAGACCCAGTACTTC
>TRBD2|TRBJ2-1|TRBV29-1|13|-
CSVGTSGSYEQFF
TGCAGCGTTGGGACTAGCGGGAGTTATGAGCAGTTCTTC
>-|TRBJ1-4|TRBV11-2|15|-
CASSFTGNREEKLFF
TGTGCCAGCAGCTTCACAGGGAATCGGGAAGAAAAACTGTTTTTT
>-|TRBJ2-1|TRBV19|13|-
CASSTDRYNEQFF
TGTGCCAGTAGTACCGACCGCTACAATGAGCAGTTCTTC
>-|TRBJ1-1|TRBV19|12|-
CASSMENTEAFF
TGTGCCAGTAGTATGGAGAACACTGAAGCTTTCTTT
>TRBD1|TRBJ1-2|TRBV7-2|16|-
CASSHQRGTGAYGYTF
TGTGCCAGCAGCCATCAAAGGGGGACAGGGGCCTATGGCTACACCTTC
>-|TRBJ1-1|TRBV25-1|15|-
CASSPSQGTTTEAFF
TGTGCCAGCAGCCCCTCACAGGGTACTACCACTGAAGCTTTCTTT
>-|TRBJ1-5|TRBV5-1|15|once
CASKNDPFSNQPQHF
TGCGCCAGCAAAAATGATCCGTTTAGCAATCAGCCCCAGCATTTT
>TRBD1|TRBJ1-1|TRBV18|15|-
CASSPSTGVNTEAFF
TGTGCCAGCTCACCGTCGACAGGGGTGAACACTGAAGCTTTCTTT
>-|TRBJ2-4|TRBV6-6|14|-
CASHLGQGKNIQYF
TGTGCCAGCCATCTTGGACAAGGCAAAAACATTCAGTACTTC
>-|TRBJ1-2|TRBV7-2|13|few
CASSLEQADGYTF
TGTGCCAGCAGCTTAGAGCAGGCCGATGGCTACACCTTC
>TRBD2|TRBJ2-3|TRBV6-5|14|-
CASSYGREGDTQYF
TGTGCCAGCAGTTACGGGCGGGAGGGCGATACGCAGTATTTT
>TRBD1|TRBJ2-7|TRBV2|14|few
CASGRTGRRNEQYF
TGTGCCAGCGGAAGGACAGGTCGTAGAAACGAGCAGTACTTC
>-|TRBJ2-5|TRBV30|14|-
CAWSVSAAQETQYF
TGTGCCTGGAGTGTCTCGGCAGCACAAGAGACCCAGTACTTC
>-|TRBJ2-3|TRBV2|13|-
CASVRGPTDTQYF
TGTGCCAGCGTGAGGGGCCCCACAGATACGCAGTATTTT
>-|TRBJ2-3|TRBV7-9|15|-
CASSNDLRSTDTQYF
TGTGCCAGCAGCAACGATTTACGCAGCACAGATACGCAGTATTTT
>-|TRBJ2-1|TRBV6-5|15|-
CASTSAFGRYNEQFF
TGTGCCAGCACTTCCGCTTTCGGCAGGTACAATGAGCAGTTCTTC
>TRBD2|TRBJ2-2|TRBV6-6|13|-
CASSYDGGRWLFF
TGTGCCAGCAGTTATGATGGCGGGAGGTGGCTGTTTTTT
>TRBD1|TRBJ2-7|TRBV6-5|13|-
CASSRQGHYEQYF
TGTGCCAGCAGTCGACAGGGGCATTACGAGCAGTACTTC
>TRBD1|TRBJ1-5|TRBV4-2|15|-
CASSQGEGADQPQHF
TGTGCCAGCAGCCAAGGGGAGGGGGCCGATCAGCCCCAGCATTTT
>TRBD2|TRBJ2-2|TRBV14|19|-
CASSLTLTSGGLYTGELFF
TGTGCCAGCAGCCTCACCCTTACTAGCGGGGGGCTTTACACCGGGGAGCTGTTTTTT
>TRBD1|TRBJ1-5|TRBV18|15|once
CASSSRDRGNQPQHF
TGTGCCAGCTCATCCCGGGACAGGGGCAATCAGCCCCAGCATTTT
>-|TRBJ2-5|TRBV7-8|17|-
CASSLAFGAEAQETQYF
TGTGCCAGCAGCTTAGCGTTTGGAGCGGAAGCTCAAGAGACCCAGTACTTC
>-|TRBJ2-3|TRBV28|15|-
CASSTARWGTDTQYF
TGTGCCAGCAGCACAGCAAGGTGGGGCACAGATACGCAGTATTTT
>-|TRBJ2-7|TRBV7-2|15|-
CASSLALIWAYEQYF
TGTGCCAGCAGCTTAGCCTTAATATGGGCCTACGAGCAGTACTTC
>-|TRBJ1-2|TRBV5-4|18|once
CASRSDPTVTTSNYGYTF
TGTGCCAGCAGGAGCGACCCTACAGTAACCACCTCAAACTATGGCTACACCTTC
>-|TRBJ1-3|TRBV5-4|14|-
CASSLQGVVNTIYF
TGTGCCAGCAGCTTACAGGGCGTCGTAAACACCATATATTTT
>TRBD1|TRBJ2-6|TRBV4-2|17|once
CASSLGQVRSGANVLTF
TGTGCCAGCAGCCTGGGACAGGTCCGCTCTGGGGCCAACGTCCTGACTTTC
>-|TRBJ1-4|TRBV6-1|12|few
CASSVDGEKLFF
TGTGCCAGCAGTGTTGACGGTGAAAAACTGTTTTTT
>-|TRBJ2-2|TRBV10-3|16|-
CAISESLGLNTGELFF
TGTGCCATCAGTGAAAGTCTTGGTTTGAACACCGGGGAGCTGTTTTTT
>TRBD2|TRBJ2-7|TRBV6-1|16|-
CASSEGLAGGRSEQYF
TGTGCCAGCAGTGAAGGACTAGCGGGGGGCCGTTCCGAGCAGTACTTC
>-|TRBJ1-1|TRBV27|13|-
CASRRTMNTEAFF
TGTGCCAGTCGTCGGACGATGAACACTGAAGCTTTCTTT
>-|TRBJ1-5|TRBV7-9|14|few
CASSPGGGNQPQHF
TGTGCCAGCAGCCCCGGAGGAGGCAATCAGCCCCAGCATTTT
>TRBD1|TRBJ2-7|TRBV6-5|15|few
CASSTKRQGVHEQYF
TGTGCCAGCAGTACAAAGAGGCAGGGGGTCCACGAGCAGTACTTC
>-|TRBJ2-5|TRBV7-2|14|-
CASSLGLESETQYF
TGTGCCAGCAGCTTAGGGTTAGAGTCCGAGACCCAGTACTTC
>-|TRBJ2-1|TRBV19|13|once
CASSIFGGDEQFF
TGTGCCAGTAGTATATTTGGCGGAGATGAGCAGTTCTTC
>-|TRBJ1-5|TRBV21-1|19|once
CASSNTRAGRVYSNQPQHF
TGTGCCAGCAGCAATACGCGGGCCGGGCGAGTGTATAGCAATCAGCCCCAGCATTTT
>-|TRBJ1-3|TRBV28|15|-
CASFTITNPGNTIYF
TGTGCCAGCTTTACAATTACAAATCCTGGAAACACCATATATTTT
>TRBD1|TRBJ2-7|TRBV6-5|15|few
CASSPGTGGGYEQYF
TGTGCCAGCAGTCCCGGGACAGGGGGTGGCTACGAGCAGTACTTC
>-|TRBJ2-7|TRBV9|17|-
CASSVAASGTIGYEQYF
TGTGCCAGCAGCGTAGCCGCGTCAGGGACAATTGGCTACGAGCAGTACTTC
>TRBD1|TRBJ1-4|TRBV2|16|-
CASSQQGATTNEKLFF
TGTGCCAGCAGCCAACAGGGGGCCACAACTAATGAAAAACTGTTTTTT
>-|TRBJ2-3|TRBV30|14|-
CAWSWDSRADTQYF
TGTGCCTGGAGTTGGGACTCTCGGGCAGATACGCAGTATTTT
>TRBD2|TRBJ2-2|TRBV19|12|-
CATIALSGNLFF
TGTGCCACCATCGCCCTTAGCGGGAATCTGTTTTTT
>TRBD2|TRBJ2-5|TRBV7-8|16|-
CASSLGLAGTQETQYF
TGTGCCAGCAGCTTAGGGCTAGCGGGGACCCAAGAGACCCAGTACTTC
>-|TRBJ2-7|TRBV5-1|17|once
CASSPGGTARLTYEQYF
TGCGCCAGCAGCCCTGGCGGGACAGCAAGACTTACCTACGAGCAGTACTTC
>-|TRBJ1-2|TRBV27|15|few
CASSFYIGREIGYTF
TGTGCCAGCAGTTTCTACATAGGGAGGGAAATAGGCTACACCTTC
>-|TRBJ2-7|TRBV11-2|15|-
CASTENRDRSYEQYF
TGTGCCAGCACCGAAAACCGGGACCGCTCCTACGAGCAGTACTTC
>-|TRBJ2-3|TRBV4-2|14|-
CASSQWQSTDTQYF
TGTGCCAGCAGCCAATGGCAGAGCACAGATACGCAGTATTTT
>TRBD2|TRBJ2-7|TRBV18|16|-
CASSPQKRGALYEQYF
TGTGCCAGCTCACCACAAAAGCGGGGGGCTCTATACGAGCAGTACTTC
>TRBD1|TRBJ2-7|TRBV30|14|-
CAWSPGTGSYEQYF
TGTGCCTGGAGTCCAGGGACAGGGTCCTACGAGCAGTACTTC
>-|TRBJ2-1|TRBV9|15|-
CASSVGQGTYNEQFF
TGTGCCAGCAGCGTAGGCCAGGGCACCTACAATGAGCAGTTCTTC
>TRBD2|TRBJ2-3|TRBV9|16|-
CASSGRGDLLSNTQYF
TGTGCCAGCAGCGGGCGGGGGGACCTACTTTCGAATACGCAGTATTTT
>-|TRBJ2-3|TRBV5-4|15|-
CASSLGGQLTDTQYF
TGTGCCAGCAGCTTGGGTGGACAACTCACAGATACGCAGTATTTT
>-|TRBJ1-5|TRBV15|16|-
CATSRGTDSDNQPQHF
TGTGCCACCAGCAGAGGTACAGACAGCGATAATCAGCCCCAGCATTTT
>TRBD1|TRBJ1-1|TRBV11-2|14|-
CASSLDRGGTEAFF
TGTGCCAGCAGCTTAGACAGGGGGGGTACTGAAGCTTTCTTT
>-|TRBJ2-1|TRBV15|15|-
CATSRGRGEFDEQFF
TGTGCCACCAGCAGAGGTAGGGGGGAGTTCGATGAGCAGTTCTTC
>TRBD2|TRBJ2-7|TRBV10-3|14|-
CAISTSGGAYEQYF
TGTGCCATCAGTACTAGCGGGGGGGCTTACGAGCAGTACTTC
>TRBD1|TRBJ2-2|TRBV10-1|14|-
CASSSGQEAGELFF
TGCGCCAGCAGTTCGGGACAGGAGGCCGGGGAGCTGTTTTTT
>TRBD1|TRBJ1-1|TRBV19|14|-
CASSNDRVSTEAFF
TGTGCCAGTAGCAACGACAGGGTGAGCACTGAAGCTTTCTTT
>TRBD1|TRBJ1-2|TRBV4-1|16|-
CASSQEGQGVNYGYTF
TGCGCCAGCAGCCAAGAAGGGCAGGGGGTTAACTATGGCTACACCTTC